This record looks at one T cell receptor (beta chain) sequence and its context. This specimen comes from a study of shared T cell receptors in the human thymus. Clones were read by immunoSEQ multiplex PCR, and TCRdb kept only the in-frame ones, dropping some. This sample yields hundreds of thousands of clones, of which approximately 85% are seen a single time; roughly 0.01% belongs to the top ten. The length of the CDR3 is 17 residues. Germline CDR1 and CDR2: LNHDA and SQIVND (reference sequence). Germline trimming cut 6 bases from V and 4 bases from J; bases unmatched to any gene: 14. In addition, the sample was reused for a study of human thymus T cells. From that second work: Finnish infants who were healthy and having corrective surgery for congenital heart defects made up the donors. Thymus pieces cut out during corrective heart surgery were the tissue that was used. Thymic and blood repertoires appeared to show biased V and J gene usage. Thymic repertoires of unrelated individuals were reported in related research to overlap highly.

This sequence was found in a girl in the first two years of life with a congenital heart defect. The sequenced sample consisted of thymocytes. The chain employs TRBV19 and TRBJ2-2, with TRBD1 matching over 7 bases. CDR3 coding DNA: TGTGCCAGTAGCCCTGGGACAGAGAAAGGGGGCACCGGGGAGCTGTTTTTT. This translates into CASSPGTEKGGTGELFF.